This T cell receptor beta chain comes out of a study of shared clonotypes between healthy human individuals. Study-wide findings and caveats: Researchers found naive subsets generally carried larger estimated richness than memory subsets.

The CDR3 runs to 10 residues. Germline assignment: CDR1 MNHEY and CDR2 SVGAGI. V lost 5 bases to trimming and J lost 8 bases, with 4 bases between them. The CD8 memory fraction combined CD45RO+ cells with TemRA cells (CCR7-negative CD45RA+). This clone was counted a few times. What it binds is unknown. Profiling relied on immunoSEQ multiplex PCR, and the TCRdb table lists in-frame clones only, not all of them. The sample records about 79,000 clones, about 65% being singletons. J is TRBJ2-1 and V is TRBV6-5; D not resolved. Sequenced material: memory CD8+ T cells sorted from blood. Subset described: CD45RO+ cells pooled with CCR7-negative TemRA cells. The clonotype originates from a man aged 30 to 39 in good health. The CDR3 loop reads CASSLDEQFF. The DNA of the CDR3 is TGTGCCAGCAGTCTCGATGAGCAGTTCTTC.